This T cell receptor beta chain appears in the sequencing data of a study of vaccination effects on CD4 cells after COVID-19. Study-level results: Marked contraction was observed in infection-induced and vaccine-induced clones late after vaccination. Nearly all vaccine-induced clones in healthy recipients recognized only SARS-CoV-2.

Data came from immunoSEQ multiplex PCR; TCRdb stores just in-frame clones and leaves some out. The sample holds about 46,000 clones, about 70% seen once. Sequencing followed a ViraFEST assay step that expanded antigen-specific CD4+ T cells with viral peptide pools. The culture ran for roughly 10 days before CD4+ T cells were isolated. Two-dose vaccination with either BNT162b2 or mRNA-1273 was given to the participants. None of the vaccinated had previously contracted SARS-CoV-2, and their nucleocapsid antibodies tested negative. Half the medium was swapped for IL-2 medium on days 3 and 7. A remark on this clone: Antigen specificity is unknown.

V trimming: 5 bases; J trimming: 3 bases; junction bases outside the gene matches: 4. The CDR3 runs 14 residues. Per germline, CDR1 MNHEY and CDR2 SVGAGI. The chain has TRBV6-5 and TRBJ2-5; TRBD2 matches 9 bases. The sequence was collected from a human donor who received a COVID-19 vaccine. Sequencing was performed on CD4+ T cells from PBMCs cultured with HCoV-OC43 spike peptides, taken after COVID-19 vaccination. The subset here: HCoV-OC43 spike overlapping peptide pool stimulation. CDR3 DNA: TGTGCCAGCAGTATAGCGGGGGCGAAAGAGACCCAGTACTTC. Translated: CASSIAGAKETQYF.